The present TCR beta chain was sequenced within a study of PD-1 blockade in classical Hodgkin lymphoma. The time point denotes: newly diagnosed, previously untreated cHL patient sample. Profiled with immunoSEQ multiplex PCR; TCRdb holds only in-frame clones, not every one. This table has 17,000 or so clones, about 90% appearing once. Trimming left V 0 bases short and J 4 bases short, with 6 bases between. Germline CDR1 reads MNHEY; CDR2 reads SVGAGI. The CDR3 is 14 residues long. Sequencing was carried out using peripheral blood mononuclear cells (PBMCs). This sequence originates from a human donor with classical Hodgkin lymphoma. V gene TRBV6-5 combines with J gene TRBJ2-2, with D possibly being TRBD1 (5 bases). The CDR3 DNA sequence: TGTGCCAGCAGTTACTCTGACAGCACCGGGGAGCTGTTTTTT. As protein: CASSYSDSTGELFF.